This T cell receptor (beta chain) was captured by sequencing in a study of cytomegalovirus exposure and HLA in healthy donors. CDR3 length: 15 residues. In germline, CDR1 is SGHAT, CDR2 FQNNGV. J was trimmed by 9 bases and V by 0 bases; bases with no gene match: 3. With respect to this clone: Its antigen remains unknown.

Both 60 Vbeta primers and 13 Jbeta primers went into the PCR. The protocol was immunoSEQ multiplex PCR, while the TCRdb copy is restricted to in-frame clones and leaves out a portion. Altogether 150,000 to 200,000 clones are present, approximately 79% being singletons, with the ten largest covering over 5.5%. Study results and caveats: Apparent HLA restriction characterized most CMV-associated TCR beta chains in a later analysis.

The sequencing sample was made of PBMCs. This receptor was identified in a man aged 40-50 years in good health and CMV-seropositive. This chain uses TRBV11-2 with TRBJ2-1; 12 nucleotides line up with TRBD2. CDR3 in amino acids: CASSLELAGGIEQFF. CDR3 coding DNA: TGTGCCAGCAGCTTAGAACTAGCGGGGGGAATTGAGCAGTTCTTC.